One sample yielded the 17 T cell receptor beta chains listed below, sequenced in a study of blood T cell repertoires in COVID-19. Using immunoSEQ multiplex PCR, the repertoire was profiled, and TCRdb retains in-frame clones only, with some absent. Among 300,000 to 400,000 clones listed, 88% were seen once. The sequenced material came from PBMCs or T cells enriched from blood (not recorded which). Receptors were obtained from a woman under 30 who had recovered from COVID-19.

The genes are TRBV3-1 (or the pseudogene TRBV3-2) and TRBJ2-2; the match to TRBD2 covers 9 bases. Trimming cost V 4 bases and J 2 bases; bases outside gene matches: 5. Per the germline V gene, CDR1 is LGHDT and CDR2 is YNNKEL (reference sequence). CDR3 length: 16 residues. The CDR3: CASSPGTSSNTGELFF. CDR3 sequence (DNA): TGTGCCAGCAGCCCTGGGACTAGCAGTAACACCGGGGAGCTGTTTTTT.

This clone was detected once. The V call is TRBV19, the J call TRBJ1-2; perhaps TRBD1 as D (6 bases). CDR3 length equals 16 residues. Germline CDR1 reads LNHDA; CDR2 reads SQIVND (reference sequence). Trimming cost V 6 bases and J 5 bases, with 22 bases left between them. The CDR3 region has the DNA TGTGCCAGTAGAGCCGAGCGCTACAGGGCCGGGTATGGCTACACCTTC. Translated, it gives CASRAERYRAGYGYTF.

V and J are TRBV30 and TRBJ1-1; 8 bases are shared with TRBD1. Germline values: CDR1 GTSNPN, CDR2 SVGIG (reference sequence). The J segment lost 11 bases and the V segment lost 7 bases, leaving 15 bases of the junction unmatched. This CDR3 comprises 13 residues. The CDR3 spells CAYHQGQGASAFF. The CDR3, as DNA: TGTGCCTACCATCAGGGGCAGGGGGCGTCGGCTTTCTTT.

V and J are TRBV3-1 (or the pseudogene TRBV3-2) and TRBJ1-6; D is uncertain. The ends were cut back, 3 bases at V and 12 bases at J, with 15 bases in the middle. This CDR3 region has 14 residues. Germline V gene lookup returns CDR1 LGHDT and CDR2 YNNKEL (reference sequence). The CDR3 region is CASSQTGISRPLHF. CDR3 coding DNA: TGTGCCAGCAGCCAGACCGGGATCTCAAGACCCCTCCACTTT.

CDR3 coding DNA: TGTGCCAGCAGCCGGGGACTAGCGGTCACAGATACGCAGTATTTT. Translation: CASSRGLAVTDTQYF. This chain joins TRBV7-3 and TRBJ2-3; 11 bases fit TRBD2. The CDR3 consists of 15 residues. CDR1 SGHTA and CDR2 FQGTGA come from the germline V gene. Unmatched junction bases numbered 3, after V lost 5 bases and J lost 2 bases.

The V gene is TRBV19, the J gene TRBJ2-7; 8 bases are a match to TRBD1. Germline CDR1 and CDR2: LNHDA and SQIVND (reference sequence). CDR3 length equals 16 residues. V dropped 5 bases and J dropped 5; count of bases not matched to a gene: 14. Here the CDR3 DNA reads TGTGCCAGTAGTCCAGGCCCGGCGGACAGGGCCCACGAGCAGTACTTC. This gives the protein CASSPGPADRAHEQYF.

This clone was seen only once. This sequence joins TRBV2 and TRBJ1-5, with D perhaps matching TRBD1 (5 bases). V lost 6 bases, J lost 0 bases, and 18 bases lay in between. The CDR3 is 17 amino acids. Germline values: CDR1 SNHLY, CDR2 FYNNEI. CDR3 sequence (DNA): TGTGCCAGCAGCGAAATAATAAGGGGTTCTAGCAATCAGCCCCAGCATTTT. Residues: CASSEIIRGSSNQPQHF.

The CDR3: CASMRRIDGNYGYTF. The CDR3 bases are TGTGCCAGCATGAGGAGGATCGACGGAAACTATGGCTACACCTTC. The chain is built from TRBV6-5 and TRBJ1-2; D gene unclear. Trimming stripped 7 bases from V and 2 bases from J, with 17 bases between. From germline, CDR1 is MNHEY and CDR2 SVGAGI. The CDR3 has 15 amino acids.

The gene calls are TRBV21-1 and TRBJ2-3; the DNA was not compared with TRBD2, the D call given in the table. TRBV21-1 is reported as a pseudogene. CDR3 length: 17 residues. The CDR3 bases are TGTGCCAGCAGCAAAGAAGAGGGACTTTCTAGCACAGATACGCAGTATTTT. Translating it yields CASSKEEGLSSTDTQYF.

This clone has only one observation. The chain combines TRBV7-8 with TRBJ1-1, with D perhaps TRBD1 (5 bases). This CDR3 region has 16 residues. The V and J ends lost 5 bases and 3 bases respectively, with 19 bases between them. CDR1 and CDR2 (germline): SGHVS, FQNEAQ. CDR3 sequence (DNA): TGTGCCAGCAGCCCACACTCGCCGACAGTTGACACTGAAGCTTTCTTT. Translating gives CASSPHSPTVDTEAFF. Drawing the rest from reference TRBV7-8 and TRBJ1-1, the complete variable domain is GAGVSQSPRYKVAKRGQDVALRCDPISGHVSLFWYQQALGQGPEFLTYFQNEAQLDKSGLPSDRFFAERPEGSVSTLKIQRTQQEDSAVYLCASSPHSPTVDTEAFFGQGTRLTVV.

This sequence joins TRBV24-1 and TRBJ1-1; D gene ambiguous. The CDR3 is 15 residues long. CDR1 and CDR2 (germline): KGHDR, SFDVKD. V lost 5 bases and J 2 bases, leaving 14 bases between the germline ends. CDR3 residues: CATSAHYNGNTEAFF. The CDR3 DNA is TGTGCCACCAGTGCCCACTATAACGGAAACACTGAAGCTTTCTTT.

This clone has only one observation. The chain uses TRBV5-4 and TRBJ1-2; the match to TRBD1 covers 7 bases. The CDR3 sequence is 14 residues long. CDR1 is SGHNT, CDR2 YYREEE, per germline (reference sequence). With V trimmed by 4 bases and J by 4 bases, 7 bases remained unmatched. This CDR3 is CASSREGTAYGYTF. DNA of the CDR3: TGTGCCAGCAGCCGGGAAGGGACAGCCTATGGCTACACCTTC.

This chain links TRBV19 with TRBJ2-3; 10 bases match TRBD2. V shed 0 bases and J 4 bases; nucleotides not matched to a gene: 4. CDR1 LNHDA and CDR2 SQIVND come from the germline V gene (reference sequence). CDR3 length equals 16 residues. CDR3 coding DNA: TGTGCCAGTAGTATAGACCCGGGACTAGCGTCAGATACGCAGTATTTT. This gives the protein CASSIDPGLASDTQYF. The variable domain in full, with the rest retrieved from reference TRBV19 and TRBJ2-3, is DGGITQSPKYLFRKEGQNVTLSCEQNLNHDAMYWYRQDPGQGLRLIYYSQIVNDFQKGDIAEGYSVSREKKESFPLTVTSAQKNPTAFYLCASSIDPGLASDTQYFGPGTRLTVL.

The chain couples TRBV6-5 to TRBJ1-1, with a possible D match to TRBD1 (5 bases). Germline lookup yields CDR1 MNHEY and CDR2 SVGAGI. This CDR3 region has 14 residues. Trimming took 6 bases from V and 0 from J, leaving 11 bases between them. The CDR3 sequence: CASRNGHMNTEAFF. CDR3 DNA: TGTGCCAGCAGAAACGGACATATGAACACTGAAGCTTTCTTT.

This clone is a singleton in its sample. The chain links TRBV7-2 to TRBJ1-5; TRBD1 matches at 9 bases. The CDR3 spans 15 residues. The germline V gene has CDR1 SGHTA and CDR2 FQGNSA. V lost 5 bases and J lost 1; bases outside the gene matches: 3. Here the CDR3 DNA reads TGTGCCAGCAGCACGGGACAGGGCAGCAATCAGCCCCAGCATTTT. It yields the protein CASSTGQGSNQPQHF. Drawing the rest from reference TRBV7-2 and TRBJ1-5, the complete variable domain is GAGVSQSPSNKVTEKGKDVELRCDPISGHTALYWYRQSLGQGLEFLIYFQGNSAPDKSGLPSDRFSAERTGGSVSTLTIQRTQQEDSAVYLCASSTGQGSNQPQHFGDGTRLSIL.

The sample holds one count of this clone. This rearrangement joins TRBV29-1 to TRBJ2-2, with a possible D match to TRBD2 (7 bases). Trimming took off 0 bases at V and 5 bases at J, with 10 bases between the two ends. CDR1 is SQVTM, CDR2 ANQGSEA, per germline. The CDR3 totals 14 residues. CDR3 sequence (DNA): TGCAGCGTTGAAGACAGGGGAGGGACCGGGGAGCTGTTTTTT. Amino acid sequence: CSVEDRGGTGELFF.

This clone was seen only once. This rearrangement joins TRBV19 to TRBJ1-5; tentative D call: TRBD1 (5 bases). Germline assignment: CDR1 LNHDA and CDR2 SQIVND (reference sequence). The V end was cut by 4 bases, the J end by 4 bases, with 11 bases between. The CDR3 sequence is 14 residues long. DNA for the CDR3: TGTGCCAGTAGTACCACAGGCACTAATCAGCCCCAGCATTTT. It codes for CASSTTGTNQPQHF.